A selection of T cell receptor beta chains follows, all from one sample in a study of regulatory T cells in long-lasting Graves disease. MiXCR was run by TCRdb on the multiplex PCR reads, yielding one entry per CDR3 protein. The sample comprises around 470,000 distinct CDR3 sequences, 11% to 15% of which are singletons, and approximately 17% rests with the top ten. The same specimen was also included in a second study, on T cells in Graves' hyperthyroidism and ophthalmopathy.

The sample was peripheral blood mononuclear cells (PBMCs), taken at new diagnosis, from a patient treated with antithyroid drugs. These TCRs come from a woman between 45 and 65 years old with Graves disease. CDR3s include the opening cysteine and the closing phenylalanine or tryptophan. The order of the fields is J gene, clone size, D gene, V gene, CDR3 protein, CDR3 DNA. A D gene is named only where the DNA matches it firmly. Expanded clones are given a class, and other clones once, few, many or no size at all.

TRBJ2-2 - TRBD2 TRBV30 CAWSVNPIRGAGELFF TGTGCCTGGAGTGTAAACCCCATACGGGGGGCCGGGGAGCTGTTTTTT
TRBJ2-7 once TRBD2 TRBV27 CASSKSSGGSYEQYF TGTGCCAGCAGTAAGTCTAGCGGGGGCTCCTACGAGCAGTACTTC
TRBJ2-5 many TRBD2 TRBV20-1 CSASGLAGAPETQYF TGCAGTGCTTCAGGACTAGCGGGAGCCCCAGAGACCCAGTACTTC
TRBJ1-2 few - TRBV14 CASSQDLQDLYGYTF TGTGCCAGCAGCCAAGATCTACAAGACCTCTATGGCTACACCTTC
TRBJ2-5 - - TRBV28 CASSLGGPRETQYF TGTGCCAGCAGTTTGGGGGGGCCCCGAGAGACCCAGTACTTC
TRBJ2-7 many - TRBV18 CASSPPAGRNYEQYF TGTGCCAGCTCACCACCCGCCGGACGGAACTACGAGCAGTACTTC
TRBJ1-1 - - TRBV29-1 CSVARQANTEAFF TGCAGCGTTGCACGGCAGGCGAACACTGAAGCTTTCTTT
TRBJ2-5 many - TRBV2 CASIVGNQETQYF TGTGCCAGCATTGTGGGGAACCAAGAGACCCAGTACTTC
TRBJ1-1 many TRBD1 TRBV5-1 CASSLAGTADEAFF TGCGCCAGCAGCTTGGCCGGGACAGCCGATGAAGCTTTCTTT
TRBJ2-7 many - TRBV2 CASSEGRLPSYEQYF TGTGCCAGCAGTGAGGGAAGACTACCCTCCTACGAGCAGTACTTC
TRBJ2-1 few TRBD2 TRBV28 CASRTSGVSYNEQFF TGTGCCAGCAGGACTAGCGGGGTCTCCTACAATGAGCAGTTCTTC
TRBJ1-1 many - TRBV2 CASRERTGNTEAFF TGTGCCAGCAGGGAGCGGACGGGAAACACTGAAGCTTTCTTT
TRBJ2-7 many TRBD2 TRBV10-2 CASSEPTSRSYEQYF TGCGCCAGCAGTGAGCCGACTAGCCGGTCCTACGAGCAGTACTTC
TRBJ2-5 many - TRBV30 CAWGLTQETQYF TGTGCCTGGGGACTCACCCAAGAGACCCAGTACTTC
TRBJ1-2 few - TRBV2 CASNGGYGYTF TGTGCCAGCAATGGAGGCTATGGCTACACCTTC
TRBJ2-5 - TRBD2 TRBV5-1 CASSLEVAGVLETQYF TGCGCCAGCAGCTTGGAGGTAGCGGGAGTTCTTGAGACCCAGTACTTC